The entry below gives a single T cell receptor (beta chain) sequence along with its context. The data belong to a study of spatial heterogeneity in lung cancer. About the study: Sequencing was performed on follow-up PBMC samples when available, collected at a median of roughly 22 months after resection.

TCRdb called the 5' RACE reads again in MiXCR, with one record for every CDR3 protein. The profile shows under 150,000 distinct CDR3 sequences, 10% to 15% of them singletons. This CDR3 comprises 18 residues. Germline V gene lookup returns CDR1 MNHEY and CDR2 SVGEGT. Trimming cost V 1 base and J 7 bases; bases outside gene matches: 15. Time point given: blood at routine non-recurrence follow-up after resection. The input material, whole RNA from tumor, nontumor lung or frozen PBMC, was sequenced unsorted. This receptor was taken from a male donor with early-stage non-small cell lung cancer. The input for sequencing was PBMCs, taken at follow-up. This chain uses TRBV6-2 or TRBV6-3 with TRBJ2-1, with TRBD2 matching over 8 bases. The CDR3 region is CASSYFFLAGPLGNEQFF. CDR3 nucleotide sequence: TGTGCCAGCAGTTACTTTTTTTTAGCGGGACCCCTGGGGAATGAGCAGTTCTTC.